These 17 T cell receptor beta chains share one sample of origin, sequenced in a study of T cells after yellow fever vaccination. From the 5' RACE reads, TCRdb called clonotypes with MiXCR, one entry per CDR3 protein. The sample includes approximately 450,000 distinct CDR3 sequences, 15% to 20% of them seen just once. The input for sequencing was PBMCs, taken before the yellow fever booster vaccination. These receptors were taken from a man between 18 and 35 years old who received the YFV17D yellow fever vaccine.

The V call is TRBV5-1, the J call TRBJ2-1; 13 bases agree with TRBD2. V trimming: 4 bases; J trimming: 2 bases; junction bases outside the gene matches: 6. CDR3 length equals 17 residues. Germline assignment: CDR1 SGHRS and CDR2 YFSETQ. The CDR3 DNA reads TGCGCCAGCAGCGCCGGACTAGCGGGGGCCCCCTACAATGAGCAGTTCTTC. Translating it yields CASSAGLAGAPYNEQFF.

This clonotype was seen ten or more times. This chain joins TRBV4-1 and TRBJ2-7, with 11 positions matching TRBD2. The CDR3 runs 14 residues. Trimming removed 3 bases from V and 3 bases from J; junction bases left unmatched: 1. Germline CDR1 MGHRA, CDR2 YSYEKL. The CDR3 DNA sequence: TGCGCCAGCAGCCAGACTAGCGGGGACTACGAGCAGTACTTC. Protein: CASSQTSGDYEQYF.

This clonotype appeared a few times. The chain recombines TRBV29-1 with TRBJ1-4; D is undetermined. CDR3 size: 12 residues. V was clipped by 0 bases and J by 8 bases, with 7 bases between them. The germline V gene has CDR1 SQVTM and CDR2 ANQGSEA. The CDR3 nucleotides are TGCAGCGTTGAAGATTTGGGAGAAAAACTGTTTTTT. Translated: CSVEDLGEKLFF.

This clonotype was counted between two and nine times. V is TRBV7-3 and J is TRBJ2-3, with TRBD1 identical over 10 bases. V shed 2 bases, J shed 3 bases, and the junction held 5 bases outside the gene matches. Per the germline V gene, CDR1 is SGHTA and CDR2 is FQGTGA. CDR3 length: 16 residues. CDR3 in DNA: TGTGCCAGCAGCTTATCGGCGGGACAGGGGACAGATACGCAGTATTTT. Protein sequence: CASSLSAGQGTDTQYF.

The V and J genes are TRBV20-1 and TRBJ1-2, with D maybe TRBD1 (5 bases). Germline V lookup: CDR1 DFQATT, CDR2 SNEGSKA (reference sequence). V lost 5 bases and J 5 bases, leaving 18 bases between the germline ends. The CDR3 is made up of 14 amino acids. This CDR3 reads CSALTQGSSYGYTF. The DNA for the CDR3 is TGCAGTGCTCTCACTCAGGGTTCCTCTTATGGCTACACCTTC.

The rearrangement links TRBV6-6 to TRBJ1-1, with TRBD1 as a possible D gene (6 bases). The CDR3 consists of 14 residues. Germline lookup yields CDR1 MNHNY and CDR2 SVGAGI (reference sequence). V gave up 0 bases and J gave up 6 bases, with 11 bases separating them. The CDR3 is CASSYSQGKAEAFF. The CDR3 DNA sequence: TGTGCCAGCAGTTACTCTCAGGGGAAGGCTGAAGCTTTCTTT.

This clonotype has only a few counts. The rearrangement joins TRBV12-3 or TRBV12-4 to TRBJ1-3; D remains ambiguous. Trimming shortened V by 3 bases and J by 0 bases, and 6 bases separated the two germline ends. The CDR3 length is 14 residues. CDR3 bases: TGTGCCAGCAGTTTGGGCCACTCTGGAAACACCATATATTTT. Its protein is CASSLGHSGNTIYF.

This clonotype was recorded many times. The chain couples TRBV7-2 to TRBJ1-2; no reliable D call. V was pared by 3 bases and J by 5 bases, with 4 bases between. The CDR3 totals 11 residues. Per germline, CDR1 SGHTA and CDR2 FQGNSA. CDR3 amino acids: CASSFQYGYTF. Here the CDR3 DNA reads TGTGCCAGCAGCTTCCAGTATGGCTACACCTTC.

This clonotype was picked up a small number of times. This chain links TRBV29-1 with TRBJ1-2; 7 nucleotides match TRBD1. The CDR3 is 12 amino acids. The trim removed 6 bases at V and 6 bases at J, leaving 7 bases unmatched. Germline V gene data show CDR1 as SQVTM and CDR2 as ANQGSEA. CDR3 nucleotide sequence: TGCAGCGTCGAAACGACAGGGAATGGCTACACCTTC. It yields the protein CSVETTGNGYTF.

This chain uses TRBV3-1 with TRBJ1-2; 9 nucleotides align to TRBD1. The CDR3 runs 15 residues. Germline values: CDR1 LGHDT, CDR2 YNNKEL (reference sequence). The J segment lost 6 bases and the V segment lost 6 bases, leaving 11 bases of the junction unmatched. DNA of the CDR3: TGTGCCAGCAGTTCGGGACAGGGAAATCGGGATGGCTACACCTTC. This sequence encodes CASSSGQGNRDGYTF.

This clonotype occurred a few times. The chain links TRBV7-2 to TRBJ2-3; D is undetermined. Germline V gene lookup returns CDR1 SGHTA and CDR2 FQGNSA. The ends were cut back, 1 base at V and 5 bases at J, with 10 bases in the middle. The CDR3 runs 14 residues. The CDR3, as DNA: TGTGCCAGCAGCTTAGGTCAGCATCAAGATACGCAGTATTTT. This translates into CASSLGQHQDTQYF.

The chain carries TRBV3-1 and TRBJ2-1; D not certain. Trimming stripped 0 bases from V and 5 bases from J, with 8 bases between. CDR1 and CDR2 from the germline V gene are LGHDT and YNNKEL (reference sequence). The CDR3 extends over 14 amino acids. CDR3 sequence reads: CASSQDTVDNEQFF. In DNA form, the CDR3 reads TGTGCCAGCAGCCAAGATACCGTCGACAATGAGCAGTTCTTC.

This clonotype was found a few times. The J gene is TRBJ2-1, the V gene TRBV5-6; no clear D. Deletions cut 5 bases from V and 7 bases from J, with 10 bases between. The CDR3 has 12 amino acids. Germline-derived CDR1 and CDR2 are SGHDT and YYEEEE. CDR3 DNA: TGTGCCAGCAGTCCAACCGAGAATGAGCAGTTCTTC. Its translation is CASSPTENEQFF.

J is TRBJ2-7 and V is TRBV5-5, with D possibly being TRBD2 (6 bases). CDR3 size: 16 residues. CDR1 and CDR2 (germline): SGHKS, YYEKEE (reference sequence). V was clipped by 4 bases and J by 3 bases, with 20 bases between them. CDR3 sequence: CASSLEGRSEHYEQYV. The CDR3 coding sequence is TGTGCCAGCAGCCTGGAGGGTCGCAGTGAGCACTACGAGCAGTACGTC.

This clonotype was found a few times. This rearrangement joins TRBV14 to TRBJ2-1, with a weak D call TRBD2 (5 bases). The CDR3 runs 17 residues. Germline V gives CDR1 SGHDN, CDR2 FVKESK. V shed 5 bases and J shed 0 bases, with 17 bases lying between them. The CDR3: CASSARAASYSYNEQFF. The CDR3 DNA reads as TGTGCCAGCAGCGCCCGAGCCGCTAGCTACTCCTACAATGAGCAGTTCTTC. Together with reference TRBV14 and TRBJ2-1, the CDR3 gives the full variable domain: EAGVTQFPSHSVIEKGQTVTLRCDPISGHDNLYWYRRVMGKEIKFLLHFVKESKQDESGMPNNRFLAERTGGTYSTLKVQPAELEDSGVYFCASSARAASYSYNEQFFGPGTRLTVL.

This clonotype occurred a few times. The gene calls are TRBV6-5 and TRBJ2-5, with D perhaps given as TRBD1 or TRBD2 (5 bases each). The ends were cut back, 2 bases at V and 2 bases at J, with 6 bases in the middle. Germline CDR1 and CDR2: MNHEY and SVGAGI. CDR3 length equals 13 residues. The CDR3 DNA sequence: TGTGCCAGCAGTTACGGGGGTCAAGAGACCCAGTACTTC. It specifies CASSYGGQETQYF.

This clonotype was seen more than once but under ten times. This chain joins TRBV4-1 and TRBJ2-5, with TRBD1 as a possible D gene (5 bases). Trimming removed 2 bases from V and 5 bases from J, with 9 bases in between. This CDR3 has 13 amino acids. Germline assignment: CDR1 MGHRA and CDR2 YSYEKL. The CDR3 here is CASSQQGWETQYF. For the CDR3, the DNA is TGCGCCAGCAGCCAACAGGGCTGGGAGACCCAGTACTTC.